This T cell receptor (beta chain) was obtained from a study of identical twins. The study's findings and limits: Among monozygotic twins, out-of-frame TCR alpha sharing exceeded what models predicted.

V shed 6 bases, J shed 2 bases, and the junction held 13 bases outside the gene matches. This CDR3 contains 16 residues. The germline CDR1 and CDR2 sequences are DFQATT and SNEGSKA (reference sequence). The table lists this clonotype with a few counts. Its target is unknown. Through template switching, a universal primer site was introduced, and the cDNA contained unique molecular identifiers. TCRdb reanalysed the 5' RACE reads using MiXCR and keeps one entry per CDR3 protein. Seen here are roughly 200,000 distinct CDR3 sequences, around 8% observed once, and the top ten hold 1.9%. These data were also filed under a second study, of yellow fever vaccine responses in identical twins.

Source material: memory (CD45RO+) T cells sorted from blood. This receptor was taken from a woman aged 18-30 years in good health. V usage is TRBV20-1 and J usage is TRBJ2-1; 7 nucleotides line up with TRBD1. The CDR3 here is CSASPPHTGAYNEQFF. In DNA, the CDR3 is TGCAGTGCCTCACCCCCCCACACAGGGGCCTACAATGAGCAGTTCTTC.